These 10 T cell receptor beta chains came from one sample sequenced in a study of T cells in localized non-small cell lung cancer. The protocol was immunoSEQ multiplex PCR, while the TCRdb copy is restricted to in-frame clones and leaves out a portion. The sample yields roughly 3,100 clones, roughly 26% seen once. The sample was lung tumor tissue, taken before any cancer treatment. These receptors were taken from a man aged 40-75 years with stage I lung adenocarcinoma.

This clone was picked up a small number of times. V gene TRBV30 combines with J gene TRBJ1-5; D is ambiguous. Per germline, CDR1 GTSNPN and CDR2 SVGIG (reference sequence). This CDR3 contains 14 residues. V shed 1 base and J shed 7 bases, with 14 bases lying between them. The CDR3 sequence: CAWSGTGPWQPQHF. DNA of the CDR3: TGTGCCTGGAGTGGGACTGGGCCTTGGCAGCCCCAGCATTTT.

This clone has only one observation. CDR3 bases: TGTGCCTGGGGCACTGGACAGGGCAAAACCTACGAGCAGTACTTC. Translating it yields CAWGTGQGKTYEQYF. The rearrangement joins TRBV30 to TRBJ2-7; 8 nucleotides match TRBD1. With V trimmed by 5 bases and J by 2 bases, 11 bases remained unmatched. The CDR3 extends over 15 amino acids. Germline CDR1 reads GTSNPN; CDR2 reads SVGIG (reference sequence). Looking up the rest from reference TRBV30 and TRBJ2-7 gives the full variable domain: SQTIHQWPATLVQPVGSPLSLECTVEGTSNPNLYWYRQAAGRGLQLLFYSVGIGQISSEVPQNLSASRPQDRQFILSSKKLLLSDSGFYLCAWGTGQGKTYEQYFGPGTRLTVT.

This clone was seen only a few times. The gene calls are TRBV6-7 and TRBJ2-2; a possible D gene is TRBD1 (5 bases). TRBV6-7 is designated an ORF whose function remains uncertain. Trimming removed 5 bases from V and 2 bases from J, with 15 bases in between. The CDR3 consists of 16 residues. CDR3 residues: CASSNLLGLNTGELFF. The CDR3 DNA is TGTGCCAGCAGTAACCTTTTGGGGCTTAACACCGGGGAGCTGTTTTTT.

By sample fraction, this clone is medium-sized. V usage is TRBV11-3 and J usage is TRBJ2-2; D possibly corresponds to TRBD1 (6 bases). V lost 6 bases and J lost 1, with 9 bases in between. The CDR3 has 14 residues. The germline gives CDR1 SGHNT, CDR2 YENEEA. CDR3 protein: CASRLGGNTGELFF. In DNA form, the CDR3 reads TGTGCCAGCAGACTAGGGGGGAACACCGGGGAGCTGTTTTTT.

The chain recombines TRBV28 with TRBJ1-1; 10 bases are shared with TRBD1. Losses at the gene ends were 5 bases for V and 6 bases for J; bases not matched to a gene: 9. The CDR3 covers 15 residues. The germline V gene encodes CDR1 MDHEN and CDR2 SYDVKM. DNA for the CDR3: TGTGCCAGCAGTGGAACGGGACAGGGGCCGTCTGAAGCTTTCTTT. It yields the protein CASSGTGQGPSEAFF.

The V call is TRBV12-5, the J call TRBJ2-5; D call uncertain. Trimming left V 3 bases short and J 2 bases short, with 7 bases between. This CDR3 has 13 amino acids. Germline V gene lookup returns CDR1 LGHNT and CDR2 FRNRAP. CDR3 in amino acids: CASGLRQQETQYF. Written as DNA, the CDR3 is TGTGCTAGTGGTTTAAGGCAGCAAGAGACCCAGTACTTC. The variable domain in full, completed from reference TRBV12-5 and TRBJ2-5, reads DARVTQTPRHKVTEMGQEVTMRCQPILGHNTVFWYRQTMMQGLELLAYFRNRAPLDDSGMPKDRFSAEMPDATLATLKIQPSEPRDSAVYFCASGLRQQETQYFGPGTRLLVL.

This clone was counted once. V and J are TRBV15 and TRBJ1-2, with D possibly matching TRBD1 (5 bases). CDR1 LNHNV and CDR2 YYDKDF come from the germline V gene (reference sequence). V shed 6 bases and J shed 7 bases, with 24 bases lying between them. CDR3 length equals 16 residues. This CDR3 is CATRSGRDSNRGGYTF. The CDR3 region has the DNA TGTGCCACCAGATCGGGCAGGGATTCAAATCGTGGTGGCTACACCTTC. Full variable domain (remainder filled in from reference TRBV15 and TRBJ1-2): DAMVIQNPRYQVTQFGKPVTLSCSQTLNHNVMYWYQQKSSQAPKLLFHYYDKDFNNEADTPDNFQSRRPNTSFCFLDIRSPGLGDTAMYLCATRSGRDSNRGGYTFGSGTRLTVV.

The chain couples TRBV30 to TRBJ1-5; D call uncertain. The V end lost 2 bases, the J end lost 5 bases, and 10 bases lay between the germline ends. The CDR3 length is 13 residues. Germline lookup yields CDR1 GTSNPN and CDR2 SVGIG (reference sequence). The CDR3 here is CAWSRGWDQPQHF. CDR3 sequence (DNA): TGTGCCTGGAGTCGAGGGTGGGATCAGCCCCAGCATTTT.

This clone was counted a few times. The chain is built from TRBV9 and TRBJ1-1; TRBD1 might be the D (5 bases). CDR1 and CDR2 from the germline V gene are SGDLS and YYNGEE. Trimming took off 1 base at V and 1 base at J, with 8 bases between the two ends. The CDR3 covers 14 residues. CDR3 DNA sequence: TGTGCCAGCAGCGTACTGGGGGAGAACACTGAAGCTTTCTTT. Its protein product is CASSVLGENTEAFF.

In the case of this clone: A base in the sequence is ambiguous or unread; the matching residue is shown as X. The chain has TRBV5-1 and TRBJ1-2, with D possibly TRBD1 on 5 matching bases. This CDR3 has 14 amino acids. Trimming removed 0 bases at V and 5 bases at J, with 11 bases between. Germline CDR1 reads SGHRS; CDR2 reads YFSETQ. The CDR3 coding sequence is TGCGCCAGCAGCTTGGAGTCAGGGCGYTATGGCTACACCTTC. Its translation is CASSLESGXYGYTF. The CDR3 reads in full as CASSLESGRYGYTF. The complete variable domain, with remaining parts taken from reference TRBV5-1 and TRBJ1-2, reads KAGVTQTPRYLIKTRGQQVTLSCSPISGHRSVSWYQQTPGQGLQFLFEYFSETQRNKGNFPGRFSGRQFSNSRSEMNVSTLELGDSALYLCASSLESGRYGYTFGSGTRLTVV.